This T cell receptor (beta chain) was documented in a study of blood T cells in healthy people across ages. Broader study findings: The CMV status of each donor remained undetermined, and this could have confounded shifts in expanded clonotypes.

With respect to this clonotype: What it recognizes is unknown.

A sample-barcoded 5' primer and a J-beta primer mix were used in a second PCR of roughly 7 to 11 cycles. A template-switch adaptor with 12 random nucleotides tagged each cDNA molecule. TCRdb ran MiXCR on the 5' RACE reads and lists one entry per CDR3 protein. The sample lists 1.5 million to 2 million distinct CDR3 sequences; roughly 27% were seen once. The donors, healthy Caucasians from Russia, were aged about 6 to 95. CDR3 length: 14 residues. The germline V gene has CDR1 SGDLS and CDR2 YYNGEE. The V and J ends lost 4 bases and 5 bases respectively, with 15 bases between them. Sequences were obtained from blood. The sequence was collected from a woman aged 25 to 39 in good health. The rearrangement uses TRBV9 and TRBJ1-2; tentatively, D is TRBD1 (5 bases). The CDR3 protein is CASSIDGTEYGYTF. The CDR3, as DNA: TGTGCCAGCAGCATAGACGGGACGGAGTATGGCTACACCTTC.